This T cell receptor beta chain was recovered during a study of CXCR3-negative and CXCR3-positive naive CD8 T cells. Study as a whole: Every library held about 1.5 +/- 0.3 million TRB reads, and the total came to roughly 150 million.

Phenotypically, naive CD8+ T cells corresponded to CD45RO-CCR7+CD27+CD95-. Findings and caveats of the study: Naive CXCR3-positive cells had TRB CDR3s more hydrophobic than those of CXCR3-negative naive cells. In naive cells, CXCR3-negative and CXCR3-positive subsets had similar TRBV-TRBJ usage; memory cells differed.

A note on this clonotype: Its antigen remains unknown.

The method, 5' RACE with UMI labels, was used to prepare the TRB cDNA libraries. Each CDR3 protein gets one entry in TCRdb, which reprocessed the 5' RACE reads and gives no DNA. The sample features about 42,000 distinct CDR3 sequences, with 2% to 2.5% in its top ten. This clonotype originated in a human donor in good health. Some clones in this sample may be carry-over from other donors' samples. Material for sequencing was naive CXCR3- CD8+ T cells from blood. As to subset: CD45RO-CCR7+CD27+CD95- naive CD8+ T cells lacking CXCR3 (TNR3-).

The CDR3 reads CSVEDSRGARDEQYF. This chain uses TRBV29-1 with TRBJ2-7. This CDR3 contains 15 residues. Germline V gene data show CDR1 as SQVTM and CDR2 as ANQGSEA.